The clone carrying this T cell receptor beta chain occurred many times. Its target is unknown. With molecular barcodes, quantitative 5'-RACE was used to make the TCR beta libraries. From the 5' RACE reads, TCRdb called clonotypes with MiXCR, one entry per CDR3 protein. Of 200,000 to 250,000 distinct CDR3 sequences in the sample, roughly a tenth are singletons; the top ten hold over 20%. These data belong to a study of CD8 T cells in ankylosing spondylitis. Study results and caveats: Some of these motif variants have turned up before, in reports on reactive arthritis synovial fluid and blood. The disease-linked clones had a CD8+ phenotype and low blood frequencies. The study identified a TCR beta motif of about eight highly homologous variants that appeared characteristic of ankylosing spondylitis blood.

This CDR3 spans 17 amino acids. The junction had 12 bases not matched to a gene; V was cut back by 5 bases and J by 5 bases. Germline V gene sequence: CDR1 SGHKS, CDR2 YYEKEE (reference sequence). The sequence derives from a male donor with ankylosing spondylitis or in good health (not recorded which). V is TRBV5-5 and J is TRBJ2-2, with 10 nucleotides matching TRBD1. The sequenced sample consisted of blood, either unsorted or a sorted T cell fraction (not recorded which). The CDR3 is CASRPTPGQGWTGELFF. For the CDR3, the DNA is TGTGCCAGCAGACCAACCCCGGGACAGGGGTGGACCGGGGAGCTGTTTTTT.